These 31 T cell receptor beta chains were sequenced from one sample in a study of T cells expressing NK-cell markers. Each CDR3 protein gets one entry in TCRdb, which reprocessed the 5' RACE reads and gives no DNA. The repertoire table contains thousands of distinct CDR3 sequences. What was sequenced was blood T cells: a sorted CD56 or NKG2C T cell subset, CD4+ or CD8+ T cells, or bulk PBMC T cells (not recorded which). These receptors came from a man between 18 and 29 years old in good health.

The CDR3 region is CASSLRGGQVPPRRQYF. The chain couples TRBV28 to TRBJ2-3; TCRdb designates TRBD2, a call that cannot be tested without DNA. Germline V gene sequence: CDR1 MDHEN, CDR2 SYDVKM. CDR3 length: 17 residues.

J is TRBJ2-2 and V is TRBV30; TCRdb gives TRBD1 as the D gene, but with no DNA this cannot be confirmed. The CDR3 runs to 12 residues. Germline CDR1 is GTSNPN and CDR2 is SVGIG (reference sequence). The CDR3 reads CAWIPRTGELFF.

The gene calls are TRBV7-6 and TRBJ2-7; TCRdb's D gene call, TRBD1, goes unchecked for lack of DNA. The CDR3 loop spans 15 amino acids. The germline gives CDR1 SGHVS, CDR2 FNYEAQ. The CDR3 spells CASSSRQDLSYEQYF.

The chain employs TRBV29-1 and TRBJ1-3; TCRdb lists TRBD1, though no DNA is available to test this call. Germline CDR1 and CDR2: SQVTM and ANQGSEA. The length of the CDR3 is 15 residues. This CDR3 is CSVSLGQEAGNTIYF.

The V call is TRBV5-4, the J call TRBJ2-1; with no DNA, the TCRdb D assignment of TRBD2 cannot be verified. This CDR3 has 15 residues. CDR1 SGHNT and CDR2 YYREEE come from the germline V gene (reference sequence). This CDR3 reads CASSRSGTSYNEQFF. The whole variable domain, remainder taken from reference TRBV5-4 and TRBJ2-1, is ETGVTQSPTHLIKTRGQQVTLRCSSQSGHNTVSWYQQALGQGPQFIFQYYREEENGRGNFPPRFSGLQFPNYSSELNVNALELDDSALYLCASSRSGTSYNEQFFGPGTRLTVL.

This clonotype registers medium-sized by frequency. This chain uses TRBV6-1 with TRBJ2-5. Germline CDR1 and CDR2: MNHNS and SASEGT. CDR3 size: 14 residues. CDR3 in amino acids: CASRTWSLTETQYF.

The gene calls are TRBV29-1 and TRBJ2-5. The CDR3 length is 12 residues. The germline gives CDR1 SQVTM, CDR2 ANQGSEA. The CDR3 region is CSGAGRQETQYF.

The chain uses TRBV14 and TRBJ2-4; TCRdb's D call of TRBD1 is untestable without DNA. The CDR3 runs 14 residues. The V gene's germline CDR1 is SGHDN and CDR2 FVKESK. The CDR3 loop is CASSQAYRANIQYF.

The genes are TRBV29-1 and TRBJ2-2; TCRdb's D call, TRBD1, is unchecked because there is no DNA. CDR3 length: 14 residues. Looked up from germline, CDR1 is SQVTM and CDR2 is ANQGSEA. The CDR3 reads CSVTNRVNTGELFF.

The chain employs TRBV7-6 and TRBJ2-5; TCRdb reports TRBD2, a call that lacks DNA to check it against. CDR1 SGHVS and CDR2 FNYEAQ come from the germline V gene. This CDR3 spans 15 amino acids. This CDR3 is CASSRGLAFQETQYF. Complete variable domain (other parts from reference TRBV7-6 and TRBJ2-5): GAGVSQSPRYKVTKRGQDVALRCDPISGHVSLYWYRQALGQGPEFLTYFNYEAQQDKSGLPNDRFSAERPEGSISTLTIQRTEQRDSAMYRCASSRGLAFQETQYFGPGTRLLVL.

This chain uses TRBV19 with TRBJ2-2. The CDR3 totals 12 residues. Germline V lookup: CDR1 LNHDA, CDR2 SQIVND (reference sequence). CDR3 protein: CASSMGPGELFF. Together with reference TRBV19 and TRBJ2-2, the CDR3 gives the full variable domain: DGGITQSPKYLFRKEGQNVTLSCEQNLNHDAMYWYRQDPGQGLRLIYYSQIVNDFQKGDIAEGYSVSREKKESFPLTVTSAQKNPTAFYLCASSMGPGELFFGEGSRLTVL.

This chain joins TRBV3-1 and TRBJ1-1. Per germline, CDR1 LGHDT and CDR2 YNNKEL (reference sequence). This CDR3 has 14 residues. CDR3 sequence reads: CASSPRTVYTEAFF.

The chain carries TRBV4-2 and TRBJ1-1. CDR3 length: 16 residues. Germline assignment: CDR1 LGHNA and CDR2 YNFKEQ. The CDR3 sequence is CASSQDLGGSNTEAFF.

V and J are TRBV27 and TRBJ2-2; the TCRdb call, TRBD1, lacks DNA for checking. The CDR3 totals 13 residues. Germline CDR1 reads MNHEY; CDR2 reads SMNVEV (reference sequence). CDR3 loop: CATQDRDTGELFF.

This rearrangement joins TRBV30 to TRBJ2-3. This CDR3 is 14 amino acids long. Per the germline V gene, CDR1 is GTSNPN and CDR2 is SVGIG (reference sequence). The CDR3 spells CAWSARGRTDTQYF.

This chain links TRBV12-5 with TRBJ2-1. The CDR3 extends over 14 amino acids. CDR1 and CDR2 from the germline V gene are LGHNT and FRNRAP. The CDR3 reads CASGDPSSYNEQFF.

The V gene is TRBV20-1, the J gene TRBJ1-2; TCRdb picks TRBD1, but there is no DNA to check that call. This CDR3 has 14 residues. Germline V CDR1 and CDR2: DFQATT, SNEGSKA (reference sequence). The CDR3 here is CSATGTDSSYGYTF.

The CDR3: CASSIGVDNEQFF. The chain links TRBV7-9 to TRBJ2-1. CDR3 length equals 13 residues. Germline-derived CDR1 and CDR2 are SEHNR and FQNEAQ (reference sequence).

The chain combines TRBV20-1 with TRBJ2-7; TCRdb's assignment of TRBD1 cannot be checked, as there is no DNA. There are 14 residues in the CDR3. Germline-derived CDR1 and CDR2 are DFQATT and SNEGSKA (reference sequence). CDR3 residues: CSARLDRAPYEQYF.

This chain joins TRBV4-2 and TRBJ1-2. Germline CDR1 is LGHNA and CDR2 is YNFKEQ. CDR3 size: 14 residues. The CDR3 protein is CASSQDLTSGGYTF.

The chain links TRBV7-2 to TRBJ1-1; with no DNA, the TCRdb D assignment of TRBD1 cannot be verified. The CDR3 runs 15 residues. Per the germline V gene, CDR1 is SGHTA and CDR2 is FQGNSA. CDR3 loop: CASSLQRSGDTEAFF.

The chain combines TRBV29-1 with TRBJ2-6; TCRdb proposes TRBD1, but this gene call is untestable without DNA. The CDR3 has 16 residues. Per germline, CDR1 SQVTM and CDR2 ANQGSEA. Here the CDR3 reads CSVEEWTGPGANVLTF.

V gene TRBV18 combines with J gene TRBJ2-1. The CDR3 has 13 residues. The germline gives CDR1 KGHSH, CDR2 LQKENI. The CDR3 sequence: CASSLVGNNEQFF.

The chain is built from TRBV20-1 and TRBJ1-5. The CDR3 length is 16 residues. Germline CDR1 reads DFQATT; CDR2 reads SNEGSKA (reference sequence). CDR3 residues: CSALPISGKGNQPQHF.

The chain carries TRBV11-2 and TRBJ1-6; without DNA, the TCRdb call of TRBD1 cannot be checked. Looked up from germline, CDR1 is SGHAT and CDR2 is FQNNGV. The CDR3 runs 18 residues. The CDR3 region is CASSPGRDRASYNSPLHF.

The chain carries TRBV4-2 and TRBJ2-2; TCRdb designates TRBD1, a call that cannot be tested without DNA. The CDR3 is made up of 16 amino acids. Germline lookup yields CDR1 LGHNA and CDR2 YNFKEQ. CDR3: CASSQDYQGWDGELFF.

The chain carries TRBV21-1 and TRBJ1-6; TCRdb's D call of TRBD1 is untestable without DNA. TRBV21-1 is a pseudogene locus. The CDR3 is 11 amino acids. The CDR3 protein is CASSTTEEPHF.

This chain joins TRBV12-3 or TRBV12-4 and TRBJ2-5; TCRdb outputs TRBD1, but without DNA this stays unchecked. The CDR3 runs 16 residues. The CDR3 loop is CASSFWGQGVQETQYF.

V is TRBV5-1 and J is TRBJ2-2. The CDR3 covers 16 residues. CDR1 and CDR2 from the germline V gene are SGHRS and YFSETQ. CDR3 amino acids: CASSLFRAAATGELFF.

The V and J genes are TRBV6-4 and TRBJ2-1; the D call of TRBD2 rests on TCRdb alone, since no DNA is present to check it. The V gene's germline CDR1 is MRHNA and CDR2 SNTAGT. CDR3 length equals 14 residues. CDR3 loop: CASSRLAGANEQFF.

The V gene is TRBV11-2, the J gene TRBJ2-7. The length of the CDR3 is 13 residues. The germline V gene encodes CDR1 SGHAT and CDR2 FQNNGV. The CDR3 loop is CASSLGAIYEQYF.